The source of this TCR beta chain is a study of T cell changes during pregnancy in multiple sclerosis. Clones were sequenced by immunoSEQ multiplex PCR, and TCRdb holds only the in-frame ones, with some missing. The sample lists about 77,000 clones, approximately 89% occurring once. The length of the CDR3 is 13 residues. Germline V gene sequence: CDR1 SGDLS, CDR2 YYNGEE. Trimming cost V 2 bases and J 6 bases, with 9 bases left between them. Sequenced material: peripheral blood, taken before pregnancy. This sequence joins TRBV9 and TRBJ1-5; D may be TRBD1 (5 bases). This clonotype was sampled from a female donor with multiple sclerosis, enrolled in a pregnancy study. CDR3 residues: CASSVGGSQPQHF. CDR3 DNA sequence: TGTGCCAGCAGCGTCGGGGGTAGTCAGCCCCAGCATTTT.